This TCR beta chain was found in a study of cytomegalovirus exposure and HLA in healthy donors. On the study more broadly: It was reported in a later analysis that the roughly 120 validation repertoires used the same platform as the 550 to 850 first-cohort repertoires.

This table comes from immunoSEQ multiplex PCR, and its TCRdb copy is limited to in-frame clones, with some not included. The sample records about 110,000 clones, about 85% being singletons. The CDR3 extends over 14 amino acids. Per germline, CDR1 SGHVS and CDR2 FNYEAQ. V gave up 4 bases and J gave up 8 bases, with 15 bases separating them. Study-level results: Rarity held for most TCR sequences, but there were some public TCRs that occurred in many donors. Cytomegalovirus-associated TCR beta chains were listed, numbering under 200.

As for this clone: Its matching antigen is unknown.

The specimen was PBMCs. This clonotype was obtained from a woman in her late teens or twenties in good health and CMV-seronegative. The rearrangement joins TRBV7-6 to TRBJ1-5, with TRBD1 as a possible D gene (5 bases). Here the CDR3 reads CASSSQLEGEPQHF. The CDR3 nucleotides read TGTGCCAGCAGCTCCCAATTGGAAGGGGAGCCCCAGCATTTT.